The 18 T cell receptor beta chains below come from one sample, sequenced in a study of CD8+ T cells in alopecia areata. As for treatment: oral pan-JAK inhibitor, 5-10 mg twice daily. Reverse transcription of extracted RNA yielded cDNA, which provided the sequencing template. Profiled with immunoSEQ multiplex PCR; TCRdb holds only in-frame clones, not every one. In the table there are around 110,000 clones, 84% of which are singletons. The specimen was CD8+ T cells sorted from blood, collected at week 24, from a patient treated with tofacitinib. The receptors shown here come from a human donor with alopecia areata.

The chain joins TRBV6-1 to TRBJ1-2, with 8 bases lining up with TRBD1. The V and J ends lost 7 bases and 4 bases, in that order; junction bases with no gene match: 8. Germline lookup yields CDR1 MNHNS and CDR2 SASEGT. The CDR3 consists of 14 residues. In DNA, the CDR3 is TGTGCCAGCATGGTGGTGACAGGGGTCTATGGCTACACCTTC. Its protein product is CASMVVTGVYGYTF.

The chain links TRBV4-3 to TRBJ1-1, with 7 bases aligning to TRBD1. Per the germline V gene, CDR1 is LGHNA and CDR2 is YSLEER. There are 16 residues in the CDR3. J was trimmed by 1 base and V by 1 base; bases with no gene match: 6. This chain's CDR3 is CASSQVRGPRNTEAFF. CDR3 sequence (DNA): TGCGCCAGCAGCCAAGTTAGGGGGCCTCGGAACACTGAAGCTTTCTTT.

The V call is TRBV7-2, the J call TRBJ2-1, with D possibly TRBD2 on 6 matching bases. Per the germline V gene, CDR1 is SGHTA and CDR2 is FQGNSA. Trimming pared 1 base from V and 0 bases from J, leaving 16 bases between. The CDR3 totals 18 residues. The CDR3 nucleotides are TGTGCCAGCAGCTTAGTTGACCGAGCGGGCCCCTCCTACAATGAGCAGTTCTTC. It translates to CASSLVDRAGPSYNEQFF.

V is TRBV7-9 and J is TRBJ2-7, with D possibly called TRBD1 or TRBD2 (5 bases each). The CDR3 totals 15 residues. The V gene's germline CDR1 is SEHNR and CDR2 FQNEAQ (reference sequence). The V and J ends lost 5 bases and 5 bases respectively, with 19 bases between them. CDR3: CASSLRDPQEDEQYF. The CDR3 region has the DNA TGTGCCAGCAGCCTCCGGGACCCCCAAGAGGACGAGCAGTACTTC.

V is TRBV6-6 and J is TRBJ2-7; 9 bases match TRBD1. This CDR3 has 15 residues. The V gene end was trimmed by 4 bases and the J gene end by 5 bases; junction bases not matched to a gene: 9. CDR1 is MNHNY, CDR2 SVGAGI, per germline (reference sequence). CDR3 DNA: TGTGCCAGCAGTTCCCTCGGGACAGGGCCCAACGAGCAGTACTTC. This gives the protein CASSSLGTGPNEQYF.

V and J are TRBV10-3 and TRBJ2-1, with a tentative D call TRBD2 (6 bases). Germline V gene sequence: CDR1 ENHRY, CDR2 SYGVKD. Trimming shortened V by 1 base and J by 4 bases, and 8 bases separated the two germline ends. The CDR3 has 14 amino acids. This CDR3 is CAISELGLYNEQFF. The CDR3, as DNA: TGTGCCATCAGTGAGTTGGGACTTTACAATGAGCAGTTCTTC.

CDR3 bases: TGTGCCAGCAGTTTTTCCCAGGGGAAAGACGAGCAGTACTTC. Translated: CASSFSQGKDEQYF. The V gene is TRBV27, the J gene TRBJ2-7; TRBD1 is a possible D gene (6 bases). The CDR3 loop spans 14 amino acids. Trimming pared 3 bases from V and 5 bases from J, leaving 14 bases between. Germline CDR1 and CDR2: MNHEY and SMNVEV (reference sequence).

Details on this clone: An end of the junction differs from the germline gene, which may be a read error. This sequence joins TRBV6-1 and TRBJ1-5, with D uncertain. Germline CDR1 reads MNHNS; CDR2 reads SASEGT. The CDR3 runs 15 residues. CDR3 amino acids: CASTEGEGGNQPQHF. As DNA, the CDR3 is TGTGCCAGCACCGAGGGTGAGGGAGGGAATCAACCCCAGCATTTT.

The rearrangement uses TRBV2 and TRBJ2-7, with a tentative D call TRBD2 (5 bases). CDR1 and CDR2 (germline): SNHLY, FYNNEI. Between the trimmed V and J ends, which lost 3 bases and 5 bases, there was a span of 11 bases. The CDR3 totals 13 residues. The CDR3 loop reads CASSDFGINEQYF. In nucleotides, the CDR3 is TGTGCCAGCAGTGATTTCGGGATCAACGAGCAGTACTTC.

The CDR3 DNA reads TGCGCCAGCAGCCAGGGAGGACAGGGTGGCAATCAGCCCCAGCATTTT. Its translation: CASSQGGQGGNQPQHF. This chain connects TRBV4-1 to TRBJ1-5; 8 nucleotides align to TRBD1. From germline, CDR1 is MGHRA and CDR2 YSYEKL. Germline trimming cut 3 bases from V and 2 bases from J; bases unmatched to any gene: 6. This CDR3 is built from 16 residues.

The genes are TRBV7-9 and TRBJ2-3; possibly TRBD1 or TRBD2 for D (5 bases each). Germline V gives CDR1 SEHNR, CDR2 FQNEAQ (reference sequence). V was trimmed by 4 bases and J by 2 bases, leaving 16 bases between them. The CDR3 has 16 amino acids. CDR3 loop: CASSSSRAGTTDTQYF. CDR3 nucleotides: TGTGCCAGCAGCTCCTCAAGGGCCGGGACCACAGATACGCAGTATTTT.

The rearrangement links TRBV7-2 to TRBJ2-7, with D perhaps assigned TRBD1 or TRBD2 (6 bases each). Germline CDR1 is SGHTA and CDR2 is FQGNSA. The CDR3 consists of 14 residues. Trimming removed 4 bases at V and 7 bases at J, with 17 bases between. CDR3 DNA sequence: TGTGCCAGCAGCTCAGAGGGGGGCCGGTGGGAGCAGTACTTC. Its protein product is CASSSEGGRWEQYF.

The chain carries TRBV4-3 and TRBJ2-7; no reliable D call. The CDR3 is 15 residues long. Trimming cost V 0 bases and J 1 base, with 10 bases left between them. Germline loops: CDR1 LGHNA, CDR2 YSLEER. This chain's CDR3 is CASSQEGSRSYEQYF. CDR3 DNA: TGCGCCAGCAGCCAAGAGGGCAGCAGATCCTACGAGCAGTACTTC.

This chain joins TRBV27 and TRBJ1-6, with 8 bases that match TRBD1. CDR3 length equals 16 residues. J was trimmed by 0 bases and V by 6 bases; bases with no gene match: 4. The germline V gene encodes CDR1 MNHEY and CDR2 SMNVEV (reference sequence). The CDR3 is CASRDRAYSYNSPLHF. The CDR3 DNA follows: TGTGCCAGCAGGGACAGGGCCTACTCCTATAATTCACCCCTCCACTTT.

This rearrangement joins TRBV2 to TRBJ2-5, with 7 bases that match TRBD2. Per the germline V gene, CDR1 is SNHLY and CDR2 is FYNNEI. V was clipped by 2 bases and J by 7 bases; unmatched bases: 16. The CDR3 consists of 17 residues. This CDR3 is CASSEPAGDLTYGTQYF. CDR3 nucleotides: TGTGCCAGCAGTGAACCGGCGGGGGATCTTACATACGGGACCCAGTACTTC. The full variable domain, rest sourced from reference TRBV2 and TRBJ2-5, is EPEVTQTPSHQVTQMGQEVILRCVPISNHLYFYWYRQILGQKVEFLVSFYNNEISEKSEIFDDQFSVERPDGSNFTLKIRSTKLEDSAMYFCASSEPAGDLTYGTQYFGPGTRLLVL.

The chain has TRBV19 and TRBJ2-1; D may be TRBD1 (6 bases). Deletions cut 5 bases from V and 5 bases from J, with 16 bases between. The germline gives CDR1 LNHDA, CDR2 SQIVND (reference sequence). The CDR3 is 15 amino acids. This CDR3 reads CASSRGPWTDNEQFF. The CDR3 DNA reads as TGTGCCAGTAGTCGAGGACCATGGACAGACAATGAGCAGTTCTTC.

This clone was observed a handful of times. The chain has TRBV7-2 and TRBJ2-1; D call uncertain. The length of the CDR3 is 13 residues. Per germline, CDR1 SGHTA and CDR2 FQGNSA. Trimming removed 2 bases at V and 8 bases at J, with 10 bases between. The CDR3: CASSLIGYHEQFF. The DNA of the CDR3 is TGTGCCAGCAGCTTAATAGGGTACCATGAGCAGTTCTTC.

CDR3 protein: CASSTTNRRREQYF. The CDR3 region has the DNA TGTGCCAGCAGCACAACAAACAGGCGTCGGGAGCAGTACTTC. The J gene is TRBJ2-7, the V gene TRBV5-6; TRBD1 might be the D (5 bases). This CDR3 is built from 14 residues. CDR1 and CDR2 from the germline V gene are SGHDT and YYEEEE. The V end lost 4 bases, the J end lost 7 bases, and 18 bases lay between the germline ends. Complete variable domain (other parts from reference TRBV5-6 and TRBJ2-7): DAGVTQSPTHLIKTRGQQVTLRCSPKSGHDTVSWYQQALGQGPQFIFQYYEEEERQRGNFPDRFSGHQFPNYSSELNVNALLLGDSALYLCASSTTNRRREQYFGPGTRLTVT.